A selection of T cell receptor beta chains follows, all from one sample in a study of shared clonotypes between healthy human individuals. Data came from immunoSEQ multiplex PCR; TCRdb stores just in-frame clones and leaves some out. The table lists some 1 million clones, around 74% of them singletons, with about 1.4% in the top ten. The sample consisted of memory CD4+ T cells sorted from blood. Every receptor here comes from a man between 18 and 29 years old in good health. Each CDR3 is given without its conserved first and last residue. The D gene is left open where the match is weak.

v_call | d_call | cdr3_aa
TRBV25-1 | TRBD1 | ASSATGALRETQY
TRBV7-2 | TRBD2 | ASSLARTSGRANEQY
TRBV18 | - | ASSPPVARNNEQF
TRBV2 | - | ASSGPRTGSGANVLT
TRBV5-5 | TRBD2 | ASSLTSGDYYEQY
TRBV4-1 | - | ASSQAGISTDTQY
TRBV27 | - | ASSFLGSSSYEQY
TRBV19 | TRBD1 | ASSFQGADEKLF
TRBV18 | - | ASSQSGSSSYEQY
TRBV11-2 | - | ASSLDGPNTEAF
TRBV2 | - | ASSEGDFTYEQY
TRBV4-2 | TRBD2 | ASSLTTSAQETQY
TRBV10-3 | TRBD1 | AISLSTGGGTEAF
TRBV2 | - | ASSEQGRTDTQY
TRBV6-5 | TRBD2 | ASSFTGTSGREQF
TRBV5-1 | - | ASSLLPNSEQY
TRBV7-6 | - | ASSPPGSHTEAF
TRBV5-6 | TRBD1 | ASSPSTGKSDEQY
TRBV6-4 | TRBD1 | ASRTGDNNSPLH
TRBV27 | TRBD1 | ASRTGTGNTGELF